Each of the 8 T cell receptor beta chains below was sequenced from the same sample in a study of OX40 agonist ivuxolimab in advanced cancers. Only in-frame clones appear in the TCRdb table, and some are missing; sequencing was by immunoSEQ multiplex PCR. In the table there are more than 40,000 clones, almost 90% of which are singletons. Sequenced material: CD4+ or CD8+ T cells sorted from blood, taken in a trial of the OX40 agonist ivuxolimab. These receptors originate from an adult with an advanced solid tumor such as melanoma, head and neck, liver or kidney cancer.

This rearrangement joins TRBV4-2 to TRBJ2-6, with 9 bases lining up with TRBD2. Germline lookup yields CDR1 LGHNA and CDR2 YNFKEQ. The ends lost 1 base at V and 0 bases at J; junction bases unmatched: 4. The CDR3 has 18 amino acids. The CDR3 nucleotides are TGTGCCAGCAGCCAAGCCTTTAGCGGGGGCTCTGGGGCCAACGTCCTGACTTTC. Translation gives CASSQAFSGGSGANVLTF.

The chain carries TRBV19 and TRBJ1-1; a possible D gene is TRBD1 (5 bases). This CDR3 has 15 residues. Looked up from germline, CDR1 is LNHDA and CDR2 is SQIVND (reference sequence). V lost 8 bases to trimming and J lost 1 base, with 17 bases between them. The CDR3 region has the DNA TGTGCCAGTTCGTGGGGGGGGTTTAGGAACACTGAAGCTTTCTTT. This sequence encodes CASSWGGFRNTEAFF.

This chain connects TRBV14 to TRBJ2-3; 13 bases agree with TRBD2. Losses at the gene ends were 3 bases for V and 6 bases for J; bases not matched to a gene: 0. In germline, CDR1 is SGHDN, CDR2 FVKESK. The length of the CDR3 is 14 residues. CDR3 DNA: TGTGCCAGCAGCCAGGGACTAGCGGGGGATACGCAGTATTTT. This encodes CASSQGLAGDTQYF. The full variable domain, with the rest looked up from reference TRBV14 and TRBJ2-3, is EAGVTQFPSHSVIEKGQTVTLRCDPISGHDNLYWYRRVMGKEIKFLLHFVKESKQDESGMPNNRFLAERTGGTYSTLKVQPAELEDSGVYFCASSQGLAGDTQYFGPGTRLTVL.

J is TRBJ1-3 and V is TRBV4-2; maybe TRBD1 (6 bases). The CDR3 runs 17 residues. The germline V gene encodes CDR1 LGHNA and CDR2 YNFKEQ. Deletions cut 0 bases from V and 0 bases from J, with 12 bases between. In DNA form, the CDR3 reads TGTGCCAGCAGCCAAGAGCCAGGGGCGCCCTCTGGAAACACCATATATTTT. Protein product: CASSQEPGAPSGNTIYF.

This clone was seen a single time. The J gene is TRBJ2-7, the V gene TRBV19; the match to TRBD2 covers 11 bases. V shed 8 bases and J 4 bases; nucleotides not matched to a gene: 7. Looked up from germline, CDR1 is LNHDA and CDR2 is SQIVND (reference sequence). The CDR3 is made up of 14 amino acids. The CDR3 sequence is CASGSGRAEYEQYF. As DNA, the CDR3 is TGTGCCAGTGGTAGCGGGAGGGCCGAATACGAGCAGTACTTC.

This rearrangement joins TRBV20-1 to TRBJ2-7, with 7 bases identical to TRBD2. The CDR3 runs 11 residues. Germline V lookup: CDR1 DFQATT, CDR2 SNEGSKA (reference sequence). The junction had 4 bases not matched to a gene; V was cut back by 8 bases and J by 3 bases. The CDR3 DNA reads TGCAGTCTGGGAGGGAGCTACGAGCAGTACTTC. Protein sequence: CSLGGSYEQYF.

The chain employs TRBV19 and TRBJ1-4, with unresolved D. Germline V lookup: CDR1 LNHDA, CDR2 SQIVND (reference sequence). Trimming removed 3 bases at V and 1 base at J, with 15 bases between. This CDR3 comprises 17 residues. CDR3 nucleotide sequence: TGTGCCAGTAGTATTGAGGTACCTTCAGGAACTAATGAAAAACTGTTTTTT. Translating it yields CASSIEVPSGTNEKLFF. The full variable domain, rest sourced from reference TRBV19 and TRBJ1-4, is DGGITQSPKYLFRKEGQNVTLSCEQNLNHDAMYWYRQDPGQGLRLIYYSQIVNDFQKGDIAEGYSVSREKKESFPLTVTSAQKNPTAFYLCASSIEVPSGTNEKLFFGSGTQLSVL.

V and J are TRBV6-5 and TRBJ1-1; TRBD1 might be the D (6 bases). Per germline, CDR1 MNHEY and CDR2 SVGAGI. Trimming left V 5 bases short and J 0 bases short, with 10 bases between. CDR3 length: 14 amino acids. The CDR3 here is CASSTRDMNTEAFF. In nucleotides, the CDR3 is TGTGCCAGCAGTACCAGGGACATGAACACTGAAGCTTTCTTT.